These T cell receptor beta chains were read from a single sample in a study of T cell repertoires in cytomegalovirus infection. MiXCR was run by TCRdb on the reads, yielding one entry per CDR3 protein. The sample consists of approximately 260,000 distinct CDR3 sequences, approximately 17% of them appearing once. The sample taken for sequencing was CD8+ T cells from PBMCs. These receptor sequences come from a human donor in good health (CMV status not recorded). Some clones in this sample may be carry-over from other donors' samples. Each CDR3 is given with its conserved first and last residue. The order of the fields is J gene, D gene, V gene, clone size, CDR3 length, CDR3 DNA, CDR3 protein. D genes are given only for firm matches. The listing skips clone size in some rows; elsewhere it reads once, few, many or a size class.

>TRBJ2-3|TRBD2|TRBV27|NA|15
TGTGCCAGCAGTCCATTAGCGGGGAGCACAGATACGCAGTATTTT
CASSPLAGSTDTQYF
>TRBJ2-1|TRBD2|TRBV29-1|NA|15
TGCAGCGTTGAATTCGACCGGGAGGCCTACAATGAGCAGTTCTTC
CSVEFDREAYNEQFF
>TRBJ2-7|NA|TRBV19|NA|15
TGTGCCAGTAGTACCTCGGACGGACAATCCTACGAGCAGTACTTC
CASSTSDGQSYEQYF
>TRBJ1-2|NA|TRBV19|NA|15
TGTGCCAGTACAACGTTCGGGGAAATCGACTATGGCTACACCTTC
CASTTFGEIDYGYTF
>TRBJ2-1|NA|TRBV7-3|many|13
TGTGCCAGCAGCTTCGGGACAAACAATGAGCAGTTCTTC
CASSFGTNNEQFF
>TRBJ1-1|TRBD1|TRBV6-5|NA|13
TGTGCCAGCAGTTACTCTGGACAGGCTGAAGCTTTCTTT
CASSYSGQAEAFF
>TRBJ1-3|TRBD1|TRBV12-3/TRBV12-4|NA|16
TGTGCCAGCAGCTGGGGGACAGGGCTCGAAGGAAACACCATATATTTT
CASSWGTGLEGNTIYF
>TRBJ1-1|NA|TRBV29-1|many|10
TGCAGCGTGGAAACAGGGGAAGCTTTCTTT
CSVETGEAFF
>TRBJ2-3|NA|TRBV11-2|many|13
TGTGCCAGCAGCTTGGCTTGGGTCGATACGCAGTATTTT
CASSLAWVDTQYF
>TRBJ1-2|TRBD1|TRBV11-2|NA|15
TGTGCCAGCAGCGGGCCCGACAGGGAGGACTATGGCTACACCTTC
CASSGPDREDYGYTF
>TRBJ1-1|TRBD1|TRBV2|many|14
TGTGCCAGAGAACCTACAGGGGGCGTCGGTGAAGCTTTCTTT
CAREPTGGVGEAFF
>TRBJ1-5|NA|TRBV6-2/TRBV6-3|NA|14
TGTGCCAGCAGCCGCGAGCCTTTGAATCAGCCCCAGCATTTT
CASSREPLNQPQHF
>TRBJ2-7|TRBD1|TRBV27|NA|15
TGTGCCAGCAGTCTGCCGGGACAGGGGAGACACGAGCAGTACTTC
CASSLPGQGRHEQYF
>TRBJ2-1|NA|TRBV4-3|NA|14
TGCGCCAGCAGCCAAGAATTCAATTCGGGCGAGCAGTTCTTC
CASSQEFNSGEQFF
>TRBJ2-1|TRBD2|TRBV14|NA|16
TGTGCCAGCAGCCCAGAAGTTACTAGCGGCTTGAATGAGCAGTTCTTC
CASSPEVTSGLNEQFF